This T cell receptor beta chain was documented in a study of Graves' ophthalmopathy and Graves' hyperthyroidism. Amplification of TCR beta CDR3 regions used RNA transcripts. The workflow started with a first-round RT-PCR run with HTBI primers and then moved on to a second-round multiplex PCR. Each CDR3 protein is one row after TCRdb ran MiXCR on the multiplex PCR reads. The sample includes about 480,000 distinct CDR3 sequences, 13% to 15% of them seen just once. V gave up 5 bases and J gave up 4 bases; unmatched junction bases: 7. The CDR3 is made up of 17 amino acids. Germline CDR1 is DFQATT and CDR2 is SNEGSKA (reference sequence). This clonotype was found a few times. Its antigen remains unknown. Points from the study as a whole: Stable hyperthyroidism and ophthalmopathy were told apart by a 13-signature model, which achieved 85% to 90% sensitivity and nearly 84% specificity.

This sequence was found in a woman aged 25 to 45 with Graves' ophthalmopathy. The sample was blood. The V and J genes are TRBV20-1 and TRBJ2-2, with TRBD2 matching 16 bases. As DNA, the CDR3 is TGCAGTGCTCCGGGACTAGCGGGAGGGTCGGGCACCGGGGAGCTGTTTTTT. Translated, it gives CSAPGLAGGSGTGELFF.